The rows below give T cell receptor beta chains drawn from one sample of a study of shared clonotypes between healthy human individuals. Sequencing was performed with immunoSEQ multiplex PCR; in TCRdb, only in-frame clones are kept and a portion is missing. The data hold about 2 million clones, with about 95% observed a single time. Sequences were obtained from naive CD8+ T cells sorted from blood. The receptors stem from a man aged 18 to 35 in good health. CDR3s include the opening cysteine and the closing phenylalanine or tryptophan.

>TRBJ1-6|TRBV6-1
CASSDYDSYNSPLHF
>TRBJ1-1|TRBV6-1
CASSENGGTEAFF
>TRBJ2-3|TRBV27
CASSPLGSGGDLDTQYF
>TRBJ2-2|TRBV7-9
CASSPRTGRSNTGELFF
>TRBJ2-7|TRBV29-1
CSATGIGTYEQYF
>TRBJ2-1|TRBV13
CASSSPAEREGYNEQFF
>TRBJ1-3|TRBV2
CASSLGSGNTIYF
>TRBJ1-1|TRBV5-1
CASSLGGGRVNTEAFF
>TRBJ2-7|TRBV2
CASSDFGRAYEQYF
>TRBJ2-2|TRBV7-9
CASSQDFPVTGELFF
>TRBJ2-1|TRBV6-6
CASSYSPGPSYNEQFF
>TRBJ1-4|TRBV11-2
CASSLFGGFATNEKLFF
>TRBJ1-1|TRBV29-1
CSVEEGDRGHEAFF
>TRBJ1-1|TRBV4-1
CASSQVLGPTEAFF
>TRBJ2-1|TRBV27
CASSLTPPPSSYNEQFF
>TRBJ2-7|TRBV5-1
CASSGGQGEPLYEQYF
>TRBJ2-7|TRBV28
CASSTGGEGAYEQYF
>TRBJ2-7|TRBV7-6
CASSRQGPYEQYF
>TRBJ1-5|TRBV7-6
CASSPLGNQPQHF
>TRBJ2-3|TRBV30
CCVQRESTDTQYF
>TRBJ2-7|TRBV19
CASGPRDRGFHEQYF
>TRBJ2-1|TRBV12-5
CASGLVLGDEQFF
>TRBJ1-6|TRBV28
CASPSFGTGDNSPLHF